This T cell receptor (beta chain) was identified in a study of PD-1 blockade in classical Hodgkin lymphoma. Looking at the study overall: The study gave patients nivolumab 3 mg/kg intravenously every 2 weeks.

Time point noted: cycle 4 day 1 (C4D1), after 5 to 7 weeks of nivolumab. Relapse after autologous stem cell transplantation occurred in every patient, and brentuximab vedotin exposure varied. Clones were read by immunoSEQ multiplex PCR, and TCRdb kept only the in-frame ones, dropping some. The sample lists approximately 96,000 clones, about 92% occurring once. Findings and limits, study-wide: CD4+ TCR diversity, unlike CD8+, climbed significantly by C4D1.

Turning to this clone: As yet, its antigen is unknown.

The origin of this receptor is a human donor with classical Hodgkin lymphoma. The sequences come from peripheral blood mononuclear cells (PBMCs), collected before the fourth cycle of nivolumab.

The CDR3 protein is CASSRPGLHEQYF. The CDR3 DNA is TGTGCCAGCAGTAGGCCGGGACTACACGAGCAGTACTTC. The rearrangement uses TRBV27 and TRBJ2-7; 7 bases align to TRBD2. With 5 bases clipped from V and 5 bases from J, the junction kept 6 bases outside the gene matches. Germline CDR1 reads MNHEY; CDR2 reads SMNVEV (reference sequence). The CDR3 length is 13 residues.